The rows below give T cell receptor beta chains drawn from one sample of a study of metastatic and nonmetastatic thyroid tumors. MiXCR was used by TCRdb to re-call the PCR reads. The repertoire holds 3,900 or so clones, over 35% seen once, with 37% in the top ten. Input material: tumor tissue. All receptors come from a male donor with papillary thyroid cancer or a benign thyroid nodule (not recorded which). Some clones in this sample may be carry-over from other donors' samples. Each CDR3 is given with its conserved first and last residue.

CDR3 length,J gene,V gene,CDR3 protein
15,TRBJ1-3,TRBV12-3/TRBV12-4,CASSFGGTGVYTIYF
14,TRBJ1-6,TRBV11-2,CASSLVALNSPLHF
15,TRBJ2-7,TRBV7-8,CASSLLEGGGYEQYF
15,TRBJ2-5,TRBV6-1,CASWGGGREAVAQYF
15,TRBJ2-5,TRBV2,CASSESGTREETQYF
15,TRBJ2-3,TRBV6-1,CASSPGQGATDTQCF
17,TRBJ2-7,TRBV11-2,CASSLGQGYLRDYEQYF
15,TRBJ2-3,TRBV18,CASSGVEQSTDTQYF
15,TRBJ2-1,TRBV6-1,CASSNTGGSYNEQFF
15,TRBJ2-7,TRBV11-2,CASSSGAASSYEQYF
15,TRBJ1-3,TRBV28,CASSPSGVSGNTIYF
14,TRBJ2-5,TRBV6-2/TRBV6-3,CASNDWGFVETQYF
16,TRBJ2-3,TRBV11-2,CASSLVGGTSTDTQYF
13,TRBJ1-2,TRBV18,CASSLTGGYGYTF
17,TRBJ1-2,TRBV5-4,CASSLGTGGDGNYGYTF
13,TRBJ1-5,TRBV6-1,CASSEEGLRPQHF
15,TRBJ2-7,TRBV6-1,CASSNGAAGTYEQYF
13,TRBJ2-7,TRBV18,CASSPTGRHEQYF
16,TRBJ2-5,TRBV2,CASTPSGRARGETQYF
16,TRBJ2-2,TRBV6-5,CASSYSSHSNTGELFF
13,TRBJ1-2,TRBV30,CAWSSGYPLGYTF
13,TRBJ1-1,TRBV25-1,CASTSGNRARAFF
19,TRBJ2-6,TRBV4-1,CASSHAREGPSSGANVLTF
15,TRBJ2-7,TRBV28,CASSLQLDRVDEQYF
16,TRBJ2-1,TRBV10-3,CAIRGEDGSSYNEQFF
11,TRBJ1-1,TRBV25-1,CASSDITEAFF
15,TRBJ2-7,TRBV24-1,CATTDSGSRSYEQYF
14,TRBJ2-3,TRBV5-8,CASSLDLETDTQYF
15,TRBJ2-5,TRBV3-1,CASRPGQSPGETQYF
13,TRBJ2-1,TRBV30,CAWSVSGYNEQFF
16,TRBJ2-1,TRBV6-2/TRBV6-3,CASSPQAGQGADEQFF
11,TRBJ2-7,TRBV20-1,CSARWGSEQYF
16,TRBJ2-1,TRBV6-2/TRBV6-3,CASSDSGRGGHNEQFF
14,TRBJ2-5,TRBV30,CAWSVRGGAETQYF
13,TRBJ2-7,TRBV11-2,CASRGQGAQEQYF
18,TRBJ2-7,TRBV7-8,CASSFTGTSGSSAYEQYF
12,TRBJ1-2,TRBV30,CARLGTGHGYTF
13,TRBJ1-2,TRBV5-1,CASSLNEGEGYTF
14,TRBJ2-3,TRBV5-1,CASSLGQGGDTQYF
15,TRBJ2-5,TRBV5-4,CASSLAGRGQETQYF
14,TRBJ2-1,TRBV19,CASSQGMSYNEQFF
15,TRBJ2-1,TRBV11-2,CASSGLQDFGLRQFF
13,TRBJ1-1,TRBV6-1,CASSTKLNTEAFF
14,TRBJ1-2,TRBV19,CASTTMTGDYGYTF
13,TRBJ2-7,TRBV7-3,CASSLDRAYEQYF